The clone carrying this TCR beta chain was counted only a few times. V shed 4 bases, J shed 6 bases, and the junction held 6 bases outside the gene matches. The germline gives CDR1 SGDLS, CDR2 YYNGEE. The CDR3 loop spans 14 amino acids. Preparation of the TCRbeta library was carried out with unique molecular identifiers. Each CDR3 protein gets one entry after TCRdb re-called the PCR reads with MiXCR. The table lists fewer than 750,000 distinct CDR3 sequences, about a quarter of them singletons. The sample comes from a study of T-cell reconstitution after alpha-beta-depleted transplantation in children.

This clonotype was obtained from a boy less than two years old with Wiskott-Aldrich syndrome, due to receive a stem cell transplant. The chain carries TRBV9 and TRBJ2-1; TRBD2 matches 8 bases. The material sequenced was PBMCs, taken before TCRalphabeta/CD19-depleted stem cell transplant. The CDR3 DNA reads TGTGCCAGCAGCCCGGGACTAGTAAGCAATGAGCAGTTCTTC. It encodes CASSPGLVSNEQFF.